This T cell receptor beta chain was captured by sequencing in a study of OX40 agonist ivuxolimab in advanced cancers. Background on the study: Ivuxolimab was delivered to patients intravenously every 2 weeks at doses spanning 0.01 to 10 mg/kg.

Sequencing was performed with immunoSEQ multiplex PCR; in TCRdb, only in-frame clones are kept and a portion is missing. The sample has roughly 93,000 clones, about 90% seen once. There are 15 residues in the CDR3. V was trimmed by 1 base and J by 0 bases, leaving 10 bases between them. Germline CDR1 is SGHDT and CDR2 is YYEEEE. V gene TRBV5-6 combines with J gene TRBJ1-2, with D possibly matching TRBD1 (6 bases). The sequenced sample was CD4+ or CD8+ T cells sorted from blood, obtained in a trial of the OX40 agonist ivuxolimab. This TCR came from an adult with an advanced solid tumor such as melanoma, head and neck, liver or kidney cancer. The chain's CDR3 is CASSLLGQTNYGYTF. CDR3 bases: TGTGCCAGCAGCTTGCTTGGACAGACTAACTATGGCTACACCTTC.